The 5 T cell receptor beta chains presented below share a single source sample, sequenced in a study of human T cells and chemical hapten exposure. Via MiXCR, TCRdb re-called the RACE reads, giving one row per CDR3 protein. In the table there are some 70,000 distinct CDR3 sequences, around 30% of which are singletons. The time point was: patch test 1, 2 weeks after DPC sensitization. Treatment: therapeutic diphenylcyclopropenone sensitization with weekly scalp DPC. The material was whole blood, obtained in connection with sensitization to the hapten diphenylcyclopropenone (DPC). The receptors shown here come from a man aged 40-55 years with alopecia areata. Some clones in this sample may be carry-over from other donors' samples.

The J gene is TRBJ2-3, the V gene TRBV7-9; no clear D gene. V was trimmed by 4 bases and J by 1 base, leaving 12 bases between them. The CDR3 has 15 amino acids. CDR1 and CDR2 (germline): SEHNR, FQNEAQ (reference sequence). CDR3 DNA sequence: TGTGCCAGCAGCTGTCAACCCCCCTGCACAGATACGCAGTATTTT. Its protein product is CASSCQPPCTDTQYF.

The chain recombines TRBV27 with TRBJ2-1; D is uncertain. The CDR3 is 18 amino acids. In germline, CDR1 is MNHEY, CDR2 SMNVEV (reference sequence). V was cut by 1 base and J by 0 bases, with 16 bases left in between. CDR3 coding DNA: TGTGCCAGCAGTTTATGGCCACCACCACGGAGCTCCTACAATGAGCAGTTCTTC. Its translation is CASSLWPPPRSSYNEQFF.

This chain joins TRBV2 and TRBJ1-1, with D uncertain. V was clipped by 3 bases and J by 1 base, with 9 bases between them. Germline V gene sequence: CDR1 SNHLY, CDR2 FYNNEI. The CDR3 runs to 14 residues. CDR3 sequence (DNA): TGTGCCAGCAGTGAGAGAAGGAAGAACACTGAAGCTTTCTTT. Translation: CASSERRKNTEAFF.

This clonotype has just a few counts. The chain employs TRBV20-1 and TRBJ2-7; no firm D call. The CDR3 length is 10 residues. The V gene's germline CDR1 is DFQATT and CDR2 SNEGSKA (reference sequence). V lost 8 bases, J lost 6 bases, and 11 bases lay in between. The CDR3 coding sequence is TGCAGTTGTGGACGGATCGAGCAGTACTTC. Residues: CSCGRIEQYF.

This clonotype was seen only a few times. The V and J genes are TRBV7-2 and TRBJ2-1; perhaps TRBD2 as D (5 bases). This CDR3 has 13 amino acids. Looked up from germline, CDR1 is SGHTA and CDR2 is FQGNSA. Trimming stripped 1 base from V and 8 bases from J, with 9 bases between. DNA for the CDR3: TGTGCCAGCAGCTTAGTACCGGGGTATGAGCAGTTCTTC. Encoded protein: CASSLVPGYEQFF.